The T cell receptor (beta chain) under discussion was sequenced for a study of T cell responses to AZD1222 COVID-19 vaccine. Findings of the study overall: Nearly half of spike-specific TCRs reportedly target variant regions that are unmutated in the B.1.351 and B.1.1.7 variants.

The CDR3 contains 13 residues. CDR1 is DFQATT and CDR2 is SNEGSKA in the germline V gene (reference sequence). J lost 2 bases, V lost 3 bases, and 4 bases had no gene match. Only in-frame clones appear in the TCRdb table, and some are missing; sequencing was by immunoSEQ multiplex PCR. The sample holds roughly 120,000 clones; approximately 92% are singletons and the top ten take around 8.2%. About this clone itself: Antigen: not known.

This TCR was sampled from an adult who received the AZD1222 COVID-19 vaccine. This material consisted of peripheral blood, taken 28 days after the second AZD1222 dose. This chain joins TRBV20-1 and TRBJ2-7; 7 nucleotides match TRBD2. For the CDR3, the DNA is TGCAGTGCTAGTTACGGGGGGACCTACGAGCAGTACTTC. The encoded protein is CSASYGGTYEQYF.